This T cell receptor beta chain was captured by sequencing in a study of radiotherapy plus CTLA-4 blockade in lung cancer. Study-level background: There were objective responses in over 15% of patients, and approximately 30% had disease control. Study observations and caveats: Increased serum interferon-beta after radiation also reportedly predicted response strongly.

Generated by immunoSEQ multiplex PCR, the TCRdb table keeps only in-frame clones and is missing some. The profile shows about 51,000 clones, 60% to 80% of them singletons. In the case of this clone: Its cognate antigen is unknown.

From germline, CDR1 is SGDLS and CDR2 YYNGEE. The junction had 7 bases not matched to a gene; V was cut back by 0 bases and J by 9 bases. The CDR3 runs to 15 residues. The sequencing used peripheral blood, collected from a patient treated with radiotherapy plus ipilimumab. The receptor was isolated from a human donor with non-small cell lung cancer whose response to radiotherapy plus ipilimumab could not be evaluated. The rearrangement uses TRBV9 and TRBJ2-1; 9 bases match TRBD2. CDR3: CASSVGAGGQGEQFF. The CDR3 DNA sequence: TGTGCCAGCAGCGTAGGTGCGGGAGGGCAGGGTGAGCAGTTCTTC.